Below are 32 T cell receptor beta chains sequenced from a single sample in a study of blood T cell repertoires in COVID-19. Clones were sequenced by immunoSEQ multiplex PCR, and TCRdb holds only the in-frame ones, with some missing. The sample carries 210,000 or so clones, less than 90% recorded once. The sample consisted of PBMCs or T cells enriched from blood (not recorded which). The receptors were gathered from a woman in her fifties or sixties in a cohort exposed to, infected with or recovered from COVID-19 (not recorded which).

The chain is built from TRBV13 and TRBJ1-4; the D is unclear. V lost 0 bases and J lost 5, with 7 bases in between. Germline CDR1 and CDR2: PRHDT and FYEKMQ (reference sequence). The CDR3 has 14 residues. CDR3 nucleotide sequence: TGTGCCAGCAGCTTAGGGCAGATAAATGAAAAACTGTTTTTT. It encodes CASSLGQINEKLFF.

The chain links TRBV5-1 to TRBJ1-5; D may be TRBD1 (5 bases). The CDR3 totals 16 residues. V was shortened by 0 bases and J by 0 bases, with 10 bases between the two germline ends. Germline CDR1 and CDR2: SGHRS and YFSETQ. CDR3 nucleotide sequence: TGCGCCAGCAGCTTGGGTTCAGGGAATAGCAATCAGCCCCAGCATTTT. Translating it yields CASSLGSGNSNQPQHF. Variable domain in full (rest from reference TRBV5-1 and TRBJ1-5): KAGVTQTPRYLIKTRGQQVTLSCSPISGHRSVSWYQQTPGQGLQFLFEYFSETQRNKGNFPGRFSGRQFSNSRSEMNVSTLELGDSALYLCASSLGSGNSNQPQHFGDGTRLSIL.

V usage is TRBV20-1 and J usage is TRBJ2-7; tentative D call: TRBD1 (5 bases). There are 11 residues in the CDR3. CDR1 and CDR2 (germline): DFQATT, SNEGSKA (reference sequence). V shed 3 bases and J shed 2 bases, with 5 bases lying between them. CDR3 loop: CSARTAYEQYF. The CDR3 bases are TGCAGTGCTAGGACAGCCTACGAGCAGTACTTC.

J is TRBJ1-5 and V is TRBV19, with D unresolved. The germline CDR1 and CDR2 sequences are LNHDA and SQIVND (reference sequence). Trimming stripped 5 bases from V and 0 bases from J, with 26 bases between. The length of the CDR3 is 20 residues. This CDR3 reads CASSASGLGTWLYSNQPQHF. CDR3 sequence (DNA): TGTGCCAGTAGTGCCAGCGGCCTGGGTACATGGCTTTATAGCAATCAGCCCCAGCATTTT.

For the CDR3, the DNA is TGTGCCAGCAGTTTACCTCGCGGGCACGGCGGTACGCAGTATTTT. This sequence encodes CASSLPRGHGGTQYF. J is TRBJ2-3 and V is TRBV28; D possibly corresponds to TRBD2 (5 bases). Germline V gives CDR1 MDHEN, CDR2 SYDVKM. The CDR3 is 15 amino acids. Between the trimmed V and J ends, which lost 2 bases and 8 bases, there was a span of 17 bases.

V is TRBV11-3 and J is TRBJ1-1, with D maybe TRBD1 (6 bases). V was shortened by 5 bases and J by 7 bases, with 17 bases between the two germline ends. CDR1 and CDR2 (germline): SGHNT, YENEEA. The CDR3 totals 14 residues. CDR3 bases: TGTGCCAGCAGCCTCCAAACAGGGTCCGGTGAAGCTTTCTTT. This encodes CASSLQTGSGEAFF. Using reference TRBV11-3 and TRBJ1-1 for the parts outside the CDR3, the full variable domain is EAGVVQSPRYKIIEKKQPVAFWCNPISGHNTLYWYLQNLGQGPELLIRYENEEAVDDSQLPKDRFSAERLKGVDSTLKIQPAELGDSAVYLCASSLQTGSGEAFFGQGTRLTVV.

The chain couples TRBV14 to TRBJ2-3; D may be TRBD2 (5 bases). This CDR3 spans 13 amino acids. The germline CDR1 and CDR2 sequences are SGHDN and FVKESK. The germline V and J ends were trimmed by 8 bases and 4 bases, with 13 bases remaining between them. The CDR3 loop is CASGSLGADTQYF. In nucleotides, the CDR3 is TGTGCCAGCGGCTCATTGGGAGCAGATACGCAGTATTTT.

The rearrangement uses TRBV20-1 and TRBJ1-2; TRBD1 agrees at 9 bases. V trimming: 3 bases; J trimming: 4 bases; junction bases outside the gene matches: 3. Germline V gene lookup returns CDR1 DFQATT and CDR2 SNEGSKA (reference sequence). This CDR3 is 13 amino acids long. CDR3 protein: CSASGQGTYGYTF. CDR3 bases: TGCAGTGCTAGTGGACAGGGGACCTATGGCTACACCTTC.

The chain uses TRBV4-3 and TRBJ1-6; D is undetermined. Germline assignment: CDR1 LGHNA and CDR2 YSLEER. The V end lost 3 bases, the J end lost 10 bases, and 22 bases lay between the germline ends. The CDR3 sequence is 17 residues long. This chain's CDR3 is CASSQAYSGTVYSPLHF. In nucleotides, the CDR3 is TGCGCCAGCAGCCAGGCCTATTCGGGTACCGTATACTCACCCCTCCACTTT.

The rearrangement joins TRBV5-1 to TRBJ2-3, with D unclear. CDR3 length: 13 residues. The germline CDR1 and CDR2 sequences are SGHRS and YFSETQ. Trimming left V 4 bases short and J 2 bases short, with 8 bases between. CDR3 protein: CASSKPPTDTQYF. Written as DNA, the CDR3 is TGCGCCAGCAGCAAGCCCCCCACAGATACGCAGTATTTT. Full variable domain (rest looked up from reference TRBV5-1 and TRBJ2-3): KAGVTQTPRYLIKTRGQQVTLSCSPISGHRSVSWYQQTPGQGLQFLFEYFSETQRNKGNFPGRFSGRQFSNSRSEMNVSTLELGDSALYLCASSKPPTDTQYFGPGTRLTVL.

The V call is TRBV5-1, the J call TRBJ2-5, with D perhaps matching TRBD1 (6 bases). Trimming removed 3 bases at V and 7 bases at J, with 25 bases between. CDR3 length: 17 amino acids. Germline V gene sequence: CDR1 SGHRS, CDR2 YFSETQ. As DNA, the CDR3 is TGCGCCAGCAGCTCCCCCAAGGGGGACCTCTCTTCTGGGACCCAGTACTTC. Translated, it gives CASSSPKGDLSSGTQYF.

This chain joins TRBV7-2 and TRBJ2-7; weak D call: TRBD1 (7 bases). Germline CDR1 and CDR2: SGHTA and FQGNSA. Trimming cost V 6 bases and J 5 bases, with 20 bases left between them. CDR3 length: 15 residues. The CDR3 region is CASSYQGGRGNEQYF. CDR3 nucleotide sequence: TGTGCCAGCAGTTACCAGGGGGGCCGGGGGAACGAGCAGTACTTC. Full variable domain (rest looked up from reference TRBV7-2 and TRBJ2-7): GAGVSQSPSNKVTEKGKDVELRCDPISGHTALYWYRQSLGQGLEFLIYFQGNSAPDKSGLPSDRFSAERTGGSVSTLTIQRTQQEDSAVYLCASSYQGGRGNEQYFGPGTRLTVT.

The sample holds a few counts of this clone. The chain combines TRBV7-9 with TRBJ1-1; D perhaps matches TRBD1 (5 bases). The V gene lost 5 bases and the J gene lost 0 bases, with 19 bases spanning the gap. Germline CDR1 reads SEHNR; CDR2 reads FQNEAQ (reference sequence). This CDR3 region has 17 residues. The CDR3 is CASSDKAGGRMNTEAFF. DNA of the CDR3: TGTGCCAGCAGCGATAAAGCGGGGGGTCGAATGAACACTGAAGCTTTCTTT.

The chain joins TRBV3-1 (or the pseudogene TRBV3-2) to TRBJ2-1; the D gene is possibly TRBD2 (6 bases). The V end lost 5 bases, the J end lost 5 bases, and 16 bases lay between the germline ends. The CDR3 is 15 residues long. Looked up from germline, CDR1 is LGHDT and CDR2 is YNNKEL (reference sequence). The CDR3 is CASSTTRKGNNEQFF. The CDR3 DNA reads TGTGCCAGCAGCACGACTAGAAAGGGAAACAATGAGCAGTTCTTC.

The rearrangement links TRBV5-8 to TRBJ2-1; 12 bases map to TRBD2. CDR3 length: 16 residues. V gave up 3 bases and J gave up 8 bases; unmatched junction bases: 9. In germline, CDR1 is SGHTS, CDR2 YDEGEE. The CDR3 here is CASSSILAGGPYEQFF. The DNA for the CDR3 is TGTGCCAGCAGCTCGATCCTAGCGGGGGGGCCGTATGAGCAGTTCTTC.

This sequence joins TRBV19 and TRBJ1-4; D remains ambiguous. The germline V gene has CDR1 LNHDA and CDR2 SQIVND (reference sequence). The V and J ends lost 8 bases and 0 bases respectively, with 13 bases between them. The CDR3 runs to 15 residues. The CDR3 DNA sequence: TGTGCCAGTTGTGGGCGCTACGCAACTAATGAAAAACTGTTTTTT. It is translated as CASCGRYATNEKLFF.

This clone was observed a few times. The chain's CDR3 is CASSRGNGGYTF. In DNA form, the CDR3 reads TGTGCCAGCAGCCGAGGCAACGGAGGCTACACCTTC. This chain connects TRBV5-5 to TRBJ1-2; D unclear. V was trimmed by 4 bases and J by 8 bases, leaving 12 bases between them. The CDR3 length is 12 residues. Germline assignment: CDR1 SGHKS and CDR2 YYEKEE (reference sequence).

This chain links TRBV7-2 with TRBJ2-1; TRBD2 matches 9 bases. After removal of 7 bases from V and 4 bases from J, the junction contained 8 bases not matched to a gene. The germline CDR1 and CDR2 sequences are SGHTA and FQGNSA. The CDR3 is made up of 15 amino acids. The CDR3 DNA reads as TGTGCCAGCACCCTCGTTAGCGGGAGTTACAATGAGCAGTTCTTC. Translation: CASTLVSGSYNEQFF. Full variable domain (rest looked up from reference TRBV7-2 and TRBJ2-1): GAGVSQSPSNKVTEKGKDVELRCDPISGHTALYWYRQSLGQGLEFLIYFQGNSAPDKSGLPSDRFSAERTGGSVSTLTIQRTQQEDSAVYLCASTLVSGSYNEQFFGPGTRLTVL.

A single count supports this clone. J is TRBJ1-2 and V is TRBV24-1; D gene uncertain. Trimming took 8 bases from V and 0 from J, leaving 6 bases between them. The V gene's germline CDR1 is KGHDR and CDR2 SFDVKD. This CDR3 has 12 amino acids. The CDR3 region has the DNA TGTGCCACCAAGAGCGCTAACTATGGCTACACCTTC. Its protein product is CATKSANYGYTF.

This clone was seen only a few times. This chain joins TRBV5-1 and TRBJ2-2; D gene ambiguous. V was trimmed by 0 bases and J by 5 bases, leaving 8 bases between them. CDR1 and CDR2 from the germline V gene are SGHRS and YFSETQ. The CDR3 extends over 14 amino acids. Here the CDR3 reads CASSLASSTGELFF. The CDR3 DNA follows: TGCGCCAGCAGCTTGGCCAGTTCTACCGGGGAGCTGTTTTTT.

V usage is TRBV7-8 and J usage is TRBJ1-3; D not certain. V lost 4 bases and J 0 bases, leaving 7 bases between the germline ends. This CDR3 is 14 amino acids long. Germline CDR1 is SGHVS and CDR2 is FQNEAQ. This chain's CDR3 is CASSSSSSGNTIYF. CDR3 in DNA: TGTGCCAGCAGCTCCAGTTCCTCTGGAAACACCATATATTTT.

CDR3 coding DNA: TGCGCCAGCATGGGGGGGGCCAGTTTGTACGAGCAGTACTTC. Amino acids: CASMGGASLYEQYF. The chain carries TRBV10-2 and TRBJ2-7; TRBD2 is a possible D gene (7 bases). The CDR3 contains 14 residues. V gave up 7 bases and J gave up 4 bases, with 17 bases separating them. CDR1 and CDR2 (germline): WSHSY, SAAADI.

The chain links TRBV7-2 to TRBJ2-2, with TRBD2 matching 8 bases. There are 16 residues in the CDR3. Per germline, CDR1 SGHTA and CDR2 FQGNSA. V was clipped by 5 bases and J by 7 bases; unmatched bases: 12. CDR3 protein: CASSPVGRGVVGELFF. The CDR3 bases are TGTGCCAGCAGCCCCGTGGGGCGGGGGGTGGTCGGGGAGCTGTTTTTT.

This clone occurred a few times. The chain uses TRBV6-5 and TRBJ1-2, with unresolved D. V lost 6 bases, J lost 10 bases, and 15 bases lay in between. Germline values: CDR1 MNHEY, CDR2 SVGAGI. The CDR3 spans 12 residues. CDR3 protein: CASSRPGNHYTF. The DNA of the CDR3 is TGTGCCAGCAGCCGCCCGGGAAACCACTACACCTTC.

The V gene is TRBV11-1, the J gene TRBJ2-2, with D tentatively TRBD1 (5 bases). CDR3 length: 14 residues. V shed 4 bases and J shed 1 base, with 7 bases lying between them. Germline lookup yields CDR1 SGHAT and CDR2 FQDESV (reference sequence). CDR3 sequence: CASSWGGNTGELFF. DNA for the CDR3: TGTGCCAGCAGCTGGGGCGGGAACACCGGGGAGCTGTTTTTT.

The gene calls are TRBV2 and TRBJ2-1, with D possibly being TRBD2 (5 bases). The CDR3 covers 13 residues. CDR1 is SNHLY and CDR2 is FYNNEI in the germline V gene. Trimming took off 3 bases at V and 15 bases at J, with 18 bases between the two ends. The CDR3 is CASSDLAPYEGFF. The CDR3 bases are TGTGCCAGCAGTGATCTTGCTCCCTACGAGGGGTTCTTC.

The CDR3 sequence is CASSDAGGKAYEQYF. CDR3 sequence (DNA): TGTGCCAGTAGCGATGCAGGGGGGAAAGCCTACGAGCAGTACTTC. The genes are TRBV19 and TRBJ2-7, with D perhaps TRBD1 (7 bases). V was pared by 6 bases and J by 2 bases, with 17 bases between. Germline V gene lookup returns CDR1 LNHDA and CDR2 SQIVND (reference sequence). The CDR3 loop spans 15 amino acids.

The chain couples TRBV5-1 to TRBJ2-7; TRBD1 matches 11 bases. V trimming: 3 bases; J trimming: 7 bases; junction bases outside the gene matches: 9. The CDR3 length is 15 residues. Germline loops: CDR1 SGHRS, CDR2 YFSETQ. The CDR3 spells CASSSGTGGSAEQYF. DNA for the CDR3: TGCGCCAGCAGCTCCGGGACAGGGGGTTCAGCGGAGCAGTACTTC.

As regards this clone: The same CDR3 also results from other DNA sequences found in this sample. The CDR3 DNA reads as TGTGCCAGCAGTAGGGGGCGCGGTTATGGCTACACCTTC. This sequence encodes CASSRGRGYGYTF. The chain couples TRBV12-3 or TRBV12-4 to TRBJ1-2, with 7 bases fitting TRBD1. After removal of 5 bases from V and 5 bases from J, the junction contained 5 bases not matched to a gene. This CDR3 region has 13 residues.

This clone was counted only a few times. This rearrangement joins TRBV5-1 to TRBJ1-2, with TRBD1 as a possible D gene (5 bases). This CDR3 spans 17 amino acids. Germline V gene sequence: CDR1 SGHRS, CDR2 YFSETQ. V shed 0 bases and J shed 6 bases, with 21 bases lying between them. The CDR3 region is CASSLDPRGPKNDGYTF. The CDR3 region has the DNA TGCGCCAGCAGCTTGGATCCGCGGGGCCCCAAAAACGATGGCTACACCTTC.

The chain is built from TRBV28 and TRBJ2-1; D is unresolved. CDR3 length: 13 residues. Germline CDR1 MDHEN, CDR2 SYDVKM. V lost 2 bases to trimming and J lost 10 bases, with 12 bases between them. The CDR3: CASSLKQAPEQFF. The CDR3 coding sequence is TGTGCCAGCAGTTTAAAGCAGGCCCCAGAGCAGTTCTTC.

This chain links TRBV3-1 (or the pseudogene TRBV3-2) with TRBJ1-1; D unresolved. Germline V gene sequence: CDR1 LGHDT, CDR2 YNNKEL (reference sequence). The CDR3 is made up of 15 amino acids. Trimming took 0 bases from V and 1 from J, leaving 9 bases between them. CDR3 residues: CASSQEYRRNTEAFF. The CDR3 nucleotides read TGTGCCAGCAGCCAAGAGTACAGAAGGAACACTGAAGCTTTCTTT.